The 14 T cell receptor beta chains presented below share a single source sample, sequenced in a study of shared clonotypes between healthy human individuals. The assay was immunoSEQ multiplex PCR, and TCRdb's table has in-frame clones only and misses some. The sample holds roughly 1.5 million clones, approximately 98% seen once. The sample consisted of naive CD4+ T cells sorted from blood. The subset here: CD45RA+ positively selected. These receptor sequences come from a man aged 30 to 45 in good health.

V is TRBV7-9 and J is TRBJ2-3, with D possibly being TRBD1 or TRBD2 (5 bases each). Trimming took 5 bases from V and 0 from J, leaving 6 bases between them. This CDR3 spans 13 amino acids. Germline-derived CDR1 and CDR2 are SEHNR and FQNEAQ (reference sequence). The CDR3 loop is CASSRDSTDTQYF. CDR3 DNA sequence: TGTGCCAGCAGCCGGGACAGCACAGATACGCAGTATTTT.

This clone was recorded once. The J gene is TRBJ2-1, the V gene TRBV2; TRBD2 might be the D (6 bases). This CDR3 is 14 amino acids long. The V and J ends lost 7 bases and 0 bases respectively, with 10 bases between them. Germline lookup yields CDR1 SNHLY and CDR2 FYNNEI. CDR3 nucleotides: TGTGCCAGCATGCGACTAGACTCCTACAATGAGCAGTTCTTC. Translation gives CASMRLDSYNEQFF.

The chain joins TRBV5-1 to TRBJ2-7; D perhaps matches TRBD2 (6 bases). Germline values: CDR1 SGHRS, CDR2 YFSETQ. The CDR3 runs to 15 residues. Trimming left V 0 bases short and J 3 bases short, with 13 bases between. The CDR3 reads CASSLVAGSVYEQYF. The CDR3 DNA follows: TGCGCCAGCAGCTTGGTTGCGGGAAGCGTCTACGAGCAGTACTTC.

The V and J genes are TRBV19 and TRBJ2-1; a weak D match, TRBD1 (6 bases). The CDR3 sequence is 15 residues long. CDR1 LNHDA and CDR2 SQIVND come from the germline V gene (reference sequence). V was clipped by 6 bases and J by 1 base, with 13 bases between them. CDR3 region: CASSLTGMSYNEQFF. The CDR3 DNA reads TGTGCCAGTAGCTTAACAGGGATGTCCTACAATGAGCAGTTCTTC. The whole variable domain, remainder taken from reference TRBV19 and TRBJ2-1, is DGGITQSPKYLFRKEGQNVTLSCEQNLNHDAMYWYRQDPGQGLRLIYYSQIVNDFQKGDIAEGYSVSREKKESFPLTVTSAQKNPTAFYLCASSLTGMSYNEQFFGPGTRLTVL.

CDR3 nucleotide sequence: TGTGCCAGCAGTAACCTCCGGCGGGCCCAAGAGACCCAGTACTTC. Translating gives CASSNLRRAQETQYF. The V and J genes are TRBV6-6 and TRBJ2-5; TRBD2 is a possible D gene (5 bases). The CDR3 consists of 15 residues. The V end was cut by 5 bases, the J end by 1 base, with 14 bases between. Germline V gene lookup returns CDR1 MNHNY and CDR2 SVGAGI (reference sequence).

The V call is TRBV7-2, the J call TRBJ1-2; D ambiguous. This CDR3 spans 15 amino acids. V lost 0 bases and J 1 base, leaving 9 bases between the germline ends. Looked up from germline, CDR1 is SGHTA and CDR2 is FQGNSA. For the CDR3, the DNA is TGTGCCAGCAGCTTAGCAGGCAGCCTTAACTATGGCTACACCTTC. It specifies CASSLAGSLNYGYTF.

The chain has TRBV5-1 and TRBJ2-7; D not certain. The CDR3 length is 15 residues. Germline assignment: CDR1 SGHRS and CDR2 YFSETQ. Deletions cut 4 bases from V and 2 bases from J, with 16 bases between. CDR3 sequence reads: CASSDRPPGTYEQYF. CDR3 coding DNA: TGCGCCAGCAGCGATCGCCCGCCAGGAACCTACGAGCAGTACTTC.

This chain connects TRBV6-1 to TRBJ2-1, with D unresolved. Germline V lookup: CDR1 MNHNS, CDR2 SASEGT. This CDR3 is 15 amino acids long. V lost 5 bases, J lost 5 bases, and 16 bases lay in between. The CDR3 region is CASSLMPLGNNEQFF. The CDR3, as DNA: TGTGCCAGCAGTCTAATGCCTCTAGGGAACAATGAGCAGTTCTTC.

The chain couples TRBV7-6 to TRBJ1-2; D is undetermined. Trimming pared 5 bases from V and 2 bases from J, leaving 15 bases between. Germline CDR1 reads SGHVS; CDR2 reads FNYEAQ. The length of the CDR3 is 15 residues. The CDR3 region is CASSPLPGKNYGYTF. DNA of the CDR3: TGTGCCAGCAGCCCACTACCGGGGAAGAACTATGGCTACACCTTC.

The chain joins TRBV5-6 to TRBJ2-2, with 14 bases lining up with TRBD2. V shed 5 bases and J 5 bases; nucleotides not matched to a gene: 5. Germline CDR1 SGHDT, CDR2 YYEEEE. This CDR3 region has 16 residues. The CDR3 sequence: CASSLGLAGGTGELFF. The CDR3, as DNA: TGTGCCAGCAGTCTAGGACTAGCGGGAGGAACCGGGGAGCTGTTTTTT.

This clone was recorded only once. The CDR3 DNA follows: TGTGCCAGCAGCTCGACAGGGATTATGGCCGGGGAGCTGTTTTTT. Protein sequence: CASSSTGIMAGELFF. The V gene is TRBV7-2, the J gene TRBJ2-2; 7 bases line up with TRBD1. With V trimmed by 4 bases and J by 6 bases, 8 bases remained unmatched. The CDR3 runs to 15 residues. The germline V gene has CDR1 SGHTA and CDR2 FQGNSA.

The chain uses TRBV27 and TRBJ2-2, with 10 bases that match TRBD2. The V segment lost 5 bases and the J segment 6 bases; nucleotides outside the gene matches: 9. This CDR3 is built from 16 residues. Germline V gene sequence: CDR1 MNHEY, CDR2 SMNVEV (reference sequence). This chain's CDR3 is CASSPPGTSVPGELFF. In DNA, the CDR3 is TGTGCCAGCAGTCCACCCGGGACTAGCGTGCCCGGGGAGCTGTTTTTT.

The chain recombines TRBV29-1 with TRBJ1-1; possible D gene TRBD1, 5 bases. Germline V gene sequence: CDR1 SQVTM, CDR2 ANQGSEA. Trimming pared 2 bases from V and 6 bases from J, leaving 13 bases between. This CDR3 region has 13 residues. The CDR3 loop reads CSVERGQWAEAFF. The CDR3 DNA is TGCAGCGTTGAAAGGGGCCAATGGGCTGAAGCTTTCTTT.

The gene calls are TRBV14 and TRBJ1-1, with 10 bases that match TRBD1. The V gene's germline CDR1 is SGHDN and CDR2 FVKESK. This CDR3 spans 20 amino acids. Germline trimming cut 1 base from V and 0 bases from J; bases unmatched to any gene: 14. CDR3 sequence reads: CASSQGTGQGLKGVNTEAFF. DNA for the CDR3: TGTGCCAGCAGCCAAGGAACGGGACAGGGGCTTAAGGGCGTGAACACTGAAGCTTTCTTT. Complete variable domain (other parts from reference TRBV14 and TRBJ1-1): EAGVTQFPSHSVIEKGQTVTLRCDPISGHDNLYWYRRVMGKEIKFLLHFVKESKQDESGMPNNRFLAERTGGTYSTLKVQPAELEDSGVYFCASSQGTGQGLKGVNTEAFFGQGTRLTVV.